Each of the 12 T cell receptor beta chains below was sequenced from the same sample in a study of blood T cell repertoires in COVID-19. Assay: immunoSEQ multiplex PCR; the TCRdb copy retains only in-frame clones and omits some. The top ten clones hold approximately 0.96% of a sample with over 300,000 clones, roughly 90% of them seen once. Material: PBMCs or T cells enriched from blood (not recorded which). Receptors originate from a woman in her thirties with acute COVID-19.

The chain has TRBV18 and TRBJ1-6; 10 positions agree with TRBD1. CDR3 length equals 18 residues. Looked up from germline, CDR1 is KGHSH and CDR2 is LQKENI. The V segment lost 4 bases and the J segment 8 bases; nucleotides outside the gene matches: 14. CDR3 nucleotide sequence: TGTGCCAGCTCACTTTCTTGGACGACAGGGGGCACGGATTCACCCCTCCACTTT. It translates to CASSLSWTTGGTDSPLHF.

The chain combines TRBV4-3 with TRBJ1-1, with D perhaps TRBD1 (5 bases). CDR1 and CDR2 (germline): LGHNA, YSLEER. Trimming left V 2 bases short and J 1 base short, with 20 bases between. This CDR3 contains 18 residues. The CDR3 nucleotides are TGCGCCAGCAGCCAACCCGCCGGGATAATCGGGGGGAACACTGAAGCTTTCTTT. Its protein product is CASSQPAGIIGGNTEAFF.

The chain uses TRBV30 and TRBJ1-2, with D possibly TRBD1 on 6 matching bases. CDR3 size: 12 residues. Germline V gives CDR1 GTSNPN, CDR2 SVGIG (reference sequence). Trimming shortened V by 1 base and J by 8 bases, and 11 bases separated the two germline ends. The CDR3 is CAWSGAGVGYTF. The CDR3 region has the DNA TGTGCCTGGAGTGGGGCAGGGGTCGGCTACACCTTC.

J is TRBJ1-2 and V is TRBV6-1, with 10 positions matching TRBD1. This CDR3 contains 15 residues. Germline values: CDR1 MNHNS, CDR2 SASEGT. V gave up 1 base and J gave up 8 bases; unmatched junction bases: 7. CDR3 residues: CASSEVFGQGGGYTF. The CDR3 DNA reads TGTGCCAGCAGTGAAGTTTTCGGACAGGGGGGAGGCTACACCTTC.

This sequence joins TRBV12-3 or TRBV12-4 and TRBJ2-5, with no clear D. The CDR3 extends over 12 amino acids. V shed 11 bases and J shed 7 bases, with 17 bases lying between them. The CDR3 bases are TGTGCCTCCGCGGTGTATTTTGGGACCCAGTACTTC. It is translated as CASAVYFGTQYF.

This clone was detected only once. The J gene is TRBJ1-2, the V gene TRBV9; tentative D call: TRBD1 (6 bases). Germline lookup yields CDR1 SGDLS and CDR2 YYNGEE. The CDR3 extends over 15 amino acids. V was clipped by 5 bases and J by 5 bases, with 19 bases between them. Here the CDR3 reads CASRRGGDQKYGYTF. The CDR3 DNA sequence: TGTGCCAGCAGGAGAGGGGGGGACCAGAAATATGGCTACACCTTC.

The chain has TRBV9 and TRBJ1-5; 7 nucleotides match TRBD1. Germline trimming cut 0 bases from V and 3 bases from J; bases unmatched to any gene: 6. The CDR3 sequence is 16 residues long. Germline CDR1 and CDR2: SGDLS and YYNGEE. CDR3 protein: CASSVVGRGDNQPQHF. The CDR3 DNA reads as TGTGCCAGCAGCGTAGTAGGCAGGGGGGACAATCAGCCCCAGCATTTT. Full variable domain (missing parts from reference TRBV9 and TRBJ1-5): DSGVTQTPKHLITATGQRVTLRCSPRSGDLSVYWYQQSLDQGLQFLIQYYNGEERAKGNILERFSAQQFPDLHSELNLSSLELGDSALYFCASSVVGRGDNQPQHFGDGTRLSIL.

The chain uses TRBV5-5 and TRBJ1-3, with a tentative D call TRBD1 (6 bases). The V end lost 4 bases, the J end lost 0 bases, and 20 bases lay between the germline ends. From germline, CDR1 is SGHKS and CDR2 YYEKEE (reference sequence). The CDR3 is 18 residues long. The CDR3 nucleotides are TGTGCCAGCAGCCTGGACCCACAGGGAAGAATCTCTGGAAACACCATATATTTT. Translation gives CASSLDPQGRISGNTIYF.

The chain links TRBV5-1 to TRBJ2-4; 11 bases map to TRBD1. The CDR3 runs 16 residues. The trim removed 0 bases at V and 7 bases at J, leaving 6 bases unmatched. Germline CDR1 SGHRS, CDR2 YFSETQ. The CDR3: CASSLVVGQGGNIQYF. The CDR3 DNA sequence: TGCGCCAGCAGCTTGGTGGTGGGACAGGGGGGCAACATTCAGTACTTC.

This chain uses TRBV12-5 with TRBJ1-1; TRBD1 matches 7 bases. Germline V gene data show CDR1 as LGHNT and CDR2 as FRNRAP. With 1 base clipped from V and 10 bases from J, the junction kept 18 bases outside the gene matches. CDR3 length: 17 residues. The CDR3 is CASGLATGVPGGWGAFF. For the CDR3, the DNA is TGTGCTAGTGGTTTGGCTACAGGGGTTCCAGGAGGGTGGGGAGCTTTCTTT. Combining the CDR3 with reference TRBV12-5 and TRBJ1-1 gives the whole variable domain DARVTQTPRHKVTEMGQEVTMRCQPILGHNTVFWYRQTMMQGLELLAYFRNRAPLDDSGMPKDRFSAEMPDATLATLKIQPSEPRDSAVYFCASGLATGVPGGWGAFFGQGTRLTVV.

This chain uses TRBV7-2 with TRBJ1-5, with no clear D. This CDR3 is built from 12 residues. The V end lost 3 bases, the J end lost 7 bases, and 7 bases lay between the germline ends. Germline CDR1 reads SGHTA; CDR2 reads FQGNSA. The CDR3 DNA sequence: TGTGCCAGCAGCTTTTATCTACAGCCCCAGCATTTT. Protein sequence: CASSFYLQPQHF.

This CDR3 reads CASSLEWTGDADTQYF. For the CDR3, the DNA is TGTGCCAGCAGCTTAGAGTGGACAGGGGACGCAGATACGCAGTATTTT. The V call is TRBV7-9, the J call TRBJ2-3, with TRBD1 matching over 9 bases. The V gene's germline CDR1 is SEHNR and CDR2 FQNEAQ (reference sequence). CDR3 size: 16 residues. The V and J ends lost 1 base and 4 bases, in that order; junction bases with no gene match: 6.